What follows are 5 T cell receptor beta chains derived from one specimen sequenced in a study of CD8 T cells in ankylosing spondylitis. General study results and limits: Made up of about eight highly homologous variants, a TCR beta motif appeared characteristic of ankylosing spondylitis blood.

TCRdb analysed the 5' RACE reads with MiXCR anew, one entry per CDR3 protein. The sample has around 770,000 distinct CDR3 sequences; roughly 19% are singletons. These receptors have no identified antigens. The sequencing input was blood, either unsorted or a sorted T cell fraction (not recorded which). Source of these receptors: a male donor with ankylosing spondylitis.

The chain recombines TRBV19 with TRBJ2-3; D is perhaps TRBD1 (6 bases). V was trimmed by 7 bases and J by 0 bases, leaving 14 bases between them. This CDR3 is 15 amino acids long. Germline lookup yields CDR1 LNHDA and CDR2 SQIVND (reference sequence). CDR3: CASTEGGSSTDTQYF. The CDR3 nucleotides read TGTGCCAGTACCGAAGGGGGTTCAAGCACAGATACGCAGTATTTT. The variable domain in full, completed from reference TRBV19 and TRBJ2-3, reads DGGITQSPKYLFRKEGQNVTLSCEQNLNHDAMYWYRQDPGQGLRLIYYSQIVNDFQKGDIAEGYSVSREKKESFPLTVTSAQKNPTAFYLCASTEGGSSTDTQYFGPGTRLTVL.

This clonotype was detected a few times. The V call is TRBV27, the J call TRBJ2-7; TRBD1 is a possible D gene (7 bases). V was pared by 6 bases and J by 7 bases, with 19 bases between. Per the germline V gene, CDR1 is MNHEY and CDR2 is SMNVEV (reference sequence). This CDR3 contains 14 residues. The CDR3 DNA follows: TGTGCCAGCAGACCGACCACGACAGGGAGGGAGCAGTACTTC. Amino acids: CASRPTTTGREQYF.

This clonotype was seen at least ten times. The rearrangement joins TRBV12-3 or TRBV12-4 to TRBJ2-1; 10 positions match TRBD1. Germline trimming cut 2 bases from V and 8 bases from J; bases unmatched to any gene: 6. This CDR3 region has 15 residues. CDR3 loop: CASSLTGTGAYEQFF. In DNA, the CDR3 is TGTGCCAGCAGTTTAACCGGGACAGGGGCCTATGAGCAGTTCTTC.

In its sample, this clonotype was seen a few times. The J gene is TRBJ2-2, the V gene TRBV4-1; maybe TRBD1 (5 bases). The germline V gene encodes CDR1 MGHRA and CDR2 YSYEKL. The ends were cut back, 4 bases at V and 1 base at J, with 10 bases in the middle. This CDR3 has 15 amino acids. In DNA form, the CDR3 reads TGCGCCAGCAGCCGGGGCCCAGGGAACACCGGGGAGCTGTTTTTT. The encoded protein is CASSRGPGNTGELFF.

This chain connects TRBV14 to TRBJ2-2, with D maybe TRBD1 (6 bases). Germline CDR1 and CDR2: SGHDN and FVKESK. The CDR3 runs to 17 residues. Trimming took off 1 base at V and 0 bases at J, with 12 bases between the two ends. CDR3 sequence reads: CASSQGQGNSNTGELFF. The CDR3 DNA reads as TGTGCCAGCAGCCAAGGTCAGGGGAACTCGAACACCGGGGAGCTGTTTTTT.